This record looks at one TCR beta chain sequence and its context. The antigen is not known. The data stem from a study of cytomegalovirus exposure and HLA in healthy donors. Study results and limitations: A list of approximately 160 TCR beta chains associated with cytomegalovirus was given. Presence/absence analyses supposed approximately even sequencing depth among donors.

13 Jbeta primers and 60 Vbeta primers were used for the PCR. TCRdb's table, derived via immunoSEQ multiplex PCR, lists solely in-frame clones and lacks some. Among some 200,000 clones listed, around four fifths were seen once. Trimming took off 3 bases at V and 0 bases at J, with 7 bases between the two ends. Germline CDR1 and CDR2: KGHSH and LQKENI. This CDR3 has 14 residues. Input material: PBMCs. V usage is TRBV18 and J usage is TRBJ2-3; the D is unclear. The source of this sequence is a female donor in good health and CMV-seronegative. The DNA of the CDR3 is TGTGCCAGCTCACCGGGCCTTAGCACAGATACGCAGTATTTT. Its translation is CASSPGLSTDTQYF.